The 23 T cell receptor beta chains in this list originate from one sample, sequenced in a study of molecular identifiers for immune sequencing clone quantification. MiXCR, run by TCRdb on the PCR reads, gives a single entry per CDR3 protein. The sample contains over 550,000 distinct CDR3 sequences, about 25% of which appear only once. The specimen sequenced was naive CD8+ T cells from blood, with Jurkat cell RNA spiked in. Subset here: FACS-sorted CD8+CD4-CCR7+CD45RA+ naive T cells. These receptors came from a human donor in good health. Some libraries in this study had Jurkat cell RNA spiked in.

Only a few counts were recorded for this clonotype. V gene TRBV4-3 combines with J gene TRBJ2-7, with D tentatively TRBD1 (6 bases). The CDR3 has 16 residues. Trimming cost V 0 bases and J 2 bases, with 14 bases left between them. Per germline, CDR1 LGHNA and CDR2 YSLEER. In nucleotides, the CDR3 is TGCGCCAGCAGCCAAGATAGGGGGTGGCTTGCCTACGAGCAGTACTTC. Translated, it gives CASSQDRGWLAYEQYF.

This clonotype was observed many times. The chain is built from TRBV4-3 and TRBJ1-4; TRBD1 matches at 7 bases. The CDR3 covers 17 residues. The junction had 7 bases not matched to a gene; V was cut back by 0 bases and J by 3 bases. Germline assignment: CDR1 LGHNA and CDR2 YSLEER. The DNA of the CDR3 is TGCGCCAGCAGCCAAGACTCCGGACAGGCCGCTAATGAAAAACTGTTTTTT. Its translation is CASSQDSGQAANEKLFF.

V gene TRBV6-5 combines with J gene TRBJ2-1; 10 bases match TRBD1. Germline V gene sequence: CDR1 MNHEY, CDR2 SVGAGI. Unmatched junction bases numbered 9, after V lost 8 bases and J lost 8 bases. This CDR3 has 14 residues. The CDR3 region is CASCSGTGDDEQFF. The CDR3, as DNA: TGTGCCAGCTGTTCCGGGACAGGGGACGATGAGCAGTTCTTC.

About this clonotype: A much more abundant neighbour one base away suggests this may be a read error. The chain employs TRBV7-9 and TRBJ2-3; D unclear. The germline CDR1 and CDR2 sequences are SEHNR and FQNEAQ (reference sequence). Trimming took 4 bases from V and 0 from J, leaving 11 bases between them. The CDR3 is made up of 15 amino acids. The CDR3 region is CASSSEWGSTDTQYF. The CDR3, as DNA: TGTGCCAGCAGCTCTGAGTGGGGAAGCACAGATACGCAGTATTTT.

In regard to this clonotype: With a much larger clone just one base away, this may be a read error. The V call is TRBV13, the J call TRBJ2-3; D possibly corresponds to TRBD1 (5 bases). V dropped 5 bases and J dropped 7 bases, with 16 bases sitting between them. The germline V gene encodes CDR1 PRHDT and CDR2 FYEKMQ (reference sequence). The CDR3 is 14 amino acids. CDR3 DNA sequence: TGTGCCAGCAGCCAGGGCAGGGCCCCAAATACGCAGTATTTT. Translated: CASSQGRAPNTQYF.

On this clonotype: A read error may explain this, as a much larger clone is one base away. J is TRBJ2-1 and V is TRBV7-2; tentatively, D is TRBD2 (5 bases). CDR3 length equals 14 residues. V dropped 5 bases and J dropped 3 bases, with 11 bases sitting between them. CDR1 and CDR2 from the germline V gene are SGHTA and FQGNSA. The CDR3 sequence is CASSVSGFYNEQFF. For the CDR3, the DNA is TGTGCCAGCAGCGTATCGGGGTTCTACAATGAGCAGTTCTTC. Filled out from reference TRBV7-2 and TRBJ2-1, the complete variable domain reads GAGVSQSPSNKVTEKGKDVELRCDPISGHTALYWYRQSLGQGLEFLIYFQGNSAPDKSGLPSDRFSAERTGGSVSTLTIQRTQQEDSAVYLCASSVSGFYNEQFFGPGTRLTVL.

This clonotype was observed at least ten times. V and J are TRBV27 and TRBJ2-7; D gene unclear. The germline V and J ends were trimmed by 3 bases and 2 bases, with 11 bases remaining between them. The CDR3 contains 14 residues. CDR1 is MNHEY and CDR2 is SMNVEV in the germline V gene (reference sequence). This CDR3 is CASSFSVGAYEQYF. The CDR3 nucleotides read TGTGCCAGCAGTTTCTCCGTTGGTGCCTACGAGCAGTACTTC.

This clonotype has ten or more counts. The genes are TRBV5-1 and TRBJ2-7, with D perhaps matching TRBD1 or TRBD2 (5 bases each). This CDR3 spans 14 amino acids. V was cut by 4 bases and J by 3 bases, with 14 bases left in between. Per the germline V gene, CDR1 is SGHRS and CDR2 is YFSETQ. The CDR3 loop is CASSLLGPSYEQYF. The CDR3 bases are TGCGCCAGCAGCCTACTGGGACCGAGCTACGAGCAGTACTTC. The full variable domain, with the rest looked up from reference TRBV5-1 and TRBJ2-7, is KAGVTQTPRYLIKTRGQQVTLSCSPISGHRSVSWYQQTPGQGLQFLFEYFSETQRNKGNFPGRFSGRQFSNSRSEMNVSTLELGDSALYLCASSLLGPSYEQYFGPGTRLTVT.

This clonotype was counted many times. This sequence joins TRBV6-5 and TRBJ2-7; 9 nucleotides agree with TRBD2. Germline V CDR1 and CDR2: MNHEY, SVGAGI. V trimming: 0 bases; J trimming: 5 bases; junction bases outside the gene matches: 8. This CDR3 contains 16 residues. This CDR3 is CASSYSALREGDEQYF. The CDR3 nucleotides read TGTGCCAGCAGTTACTCGGCTTTGCGGGAGGGTGACGAGCAGTACTTC.

This clonotype has a handful of counts. The chain recombines TRBV2 with TRBJ2-3, with D possibly matching TRBD2 (7 bases). V lost 10 bases and J 1 base, leaving 18 bases between the germline ends. Germline V gene data show CDR1 as SNHLY and CDR2 as FYNNEI. The CDR3 spans 15 residues. The CDR3 DNA sequence: TGTGCCACCGCGGGGGCCAGAGGACGCACAGATACGCAGTATTTT. This gives the protein CATAGARGRTDTQYF.

There are a few counts of this clonotype. The chain joins TRBV3-2 to TRBJ2-7; the table's D call, TRBD1, was not checked against the DNA. TRBV3-2 is marked as a pseudogene. The CDR3 is 14 amino acids. The CDR3 loop is CASSQGDRQEEQYF. The CDR3, as DNA: TGTGCCAGCAGCCAAGGGGACCGCCAGGAAGAGCAGTACTTC.

This clonotype turned up a few times. V usage is TRBV29-1 and J usage is TRBJ1-1; no firm D call. The length of the CDR3 is 14 residues. Trimming shortened V by 0 bases and J by 4 bases, and 12 bases separated the two germline ends. Germline V CDR1 and CDR2: SQVTM, ANQGSEA. CDR3 loop: CSVEDRRKVTEAFF. The CDR3 DNA is TGCAGCGTTGAAGATAGGCGAAAGGTCACTGAAGCTTTCTTT. The full variable domain, completed using reference TRBV29-1 and TRBJ1-1, is SAVISQKPSRDICQRGTSLTIQCQVDSQVTMMFWYRQQPGQSLTLIATANQGSEATYESGFVIDKFPISRPNLTFSTLTVSNMSPEDSSIYLCSVEDRRKVTEAFFGQGTRLTVV.

The J gene is TRBJ2-7, the V gene TRBV7-9, with TRBD2 as a possible D gene (6 bases). Germline CDR1 and CDR2: SEHNR and FQNEAQ (reference sequence). V dropped 5 bases and J dropped 6 bases, with 20 bases sitting between them. CDR3 length equals 15 residues. This chain's CDR3 is CASSPTPGLPSEQYF. The CDR3 DNA reads TGTGCCAGCAGCCCCACTCCGGGACTCCCCTCCGAGCAGTACTTC.

This clonotype was counted ten times or more. V is TRBV10-3 and J is TRBJ2-3; D gene ambiguous. The V end lost 3 bases, the J end lost 6 bases, and 7 bases lay between the germline ends. CDR1 is ENHRY, CDR2 SYGVKD, per germline. CDR3 length: 12 amino acids. This CDR3 reads CAISEDTDTQYF. The CDR3 coding sequence is TGTGCCATCAGTGAAGATACGGATACGCAGTATTTT.

V and J are TRBV7-9 and TRBJ2-3; D possibly matches TRBD1 or TRBD2 (5 bases each). V was clipped by 5 bases and J by 2 bases, with 20 bases between them. The CDR3 consists of 17 residues. CDR1 SEHNR and CDR2 FQNEAQ come from the germline V gene (reference sequence). CDR3 DNA: TGTGCCAGCAGCCTAAATTTGGGACCTCTATCCACAGATACGCAGTATTTT. It codes for CASSLNLGPLSTDTQYF. Drawing the rest from reference TRBV7-9 and TRBJ2-3, the complete variable domain is DTGVSQNPRHKITKRGQNVTFRCDPISEHNRLYWYRQTLGQGPEFLTYFQNEAQLEKSRLLSDRFSAERPKGSFSTLEIQRTEQGDSAMYLCASSLNLGPLSTDTQYFGPGTRLTVL.

This rearrangement joins TRBV28 to TRBJ2-3, with D possibly being TRBD2 (6 bases). The V gene's germline CDR1 is MDHEN and CDR2 SYDVKM. The V gene lost 5 bases and the J gene lost 4 bases, with 25 bases spanning the gap. The CDR3 spans 18 residues. CDR3 bases: TGTGCCAGCAGTACCCGACAGCGCGGGGTCTGGTTCGCAGATACGCAGTATTTT. Translation gives CASSTRQRGVWFADTQYF.

This clonotype came up a few times. The chain couples TRBV27 to TRBJ1-1, with 10 bases fitting TRBD1. V lost 6 bases, J lost 13 bases, and 11 bases stayed unmatched. CDR3 size: 13 residues. Germline-derived CDR1 and CDR2 are MNHEY and SMNVEV (reference sequence). CDR3: CASSPYRDRGYFF. In DNA, the CDR3 is TGTGCCAGCAGCCCATATCGGGACAGGGGTTATTTCTTT.

The V call is TRBV19, the J call TRBJ2-3; no clear D gene. CDR1 and CDR2 (germline): LNHDA, SQIVND (reference sequence). Between the trimmed V and J ends, which lost 1 base and 2 bases, there was a span of 4 bases. This CDR3 contains 13 residues. The DNA for the CDR3 is TGTGCCAGTAGTATAGCGACCACAGATACGCAGTATTTT. Translating it yields CASSIATTDTQYF.

The CDR3 spells CSDDAGTTSNEQFF. CDR3 in DNA: TGCAGCGATGATGCCGGGACTACGTCCAATGAGCAGTTCTTC. The rearrangement joins TRBV29-1 to TRBJ2-1; TRBD2 matches at 7 bases. The CDR3 contains 14 residues. V gave up 7 bases and J gave up 6 bases; unmatched junction bases: 12. In germline, CDR1 is SQVTM, CDR2 ANQGSEA.

This clonotype was seen a handful of times. The chain carries TRBV4-3 and TRBJ1-1; D is ambiguous. V dropped 1 base and J dropped 0 bases, with 24 bases sitting between them. Germline assignment: CDR1 LGHNA and CDR2 YSLEER. The CDR3 is made up of 20 amino acids. The CDR3 coding sequence is TGCGCCAGCAGCCAAGTCCCCGGTGGTCCCGAAGTCCCTATGAACACTGAAGCTTTCTTT. Protein sequence: CASSQVPGGPEVPMNTEAFF.

This clonotype was detected a few times. V usage is TRBV2 and J usage is TRBJ1-1; the D gene is possibly TRBD1 (6 bases). This CDR3 comprises 14 residues. V lost 0 bases, J lost 3 bases, and 8 bases lay in between. Germline CDR1 SNHLY, CDR2 FYNNEI. The CDR3 is CASSEASGDTEAFF. DNA for the CDR3: TGTGCCAGCAGTGAAGCGTCAGGGGACACTGAAGCTTTCTTT.

This clonotype was seen many times. The gene calls are TRBV12-3 or TRBV12-4 and TRBJ2-7, with D possibly TRBD2 on 6 matching bases. Between the trimmed V and J ends, which lost 5 bases and 3 bases, there was a span of 11 bases. This CDR3 comprises 13 residues. CDR3 sequence: CASSTLADYEQYF. The CDR3 DNA follows: TGTGCCAGCAGTACGTTAGCGGACTACGAGCAGTACTTC.

In this sample, this clonotype turned up many times. This chain uses TRBV5-1 with TRBJ2-7; D is uncertain. Trimming shortened V by 1 base and J by 0 bases, and 17 bases separated the two germline ends. The CDR3 is 17 residues long. Germline CDR1 is SGHRS and CDR2 is YFSETQ. The CDR3 loop reads CASSLLGRTDSSYEQYF. CDR3 in DNA: TGCGCCAGCAGCTTGCTTGGGCGAACGGATAGCTCCTACGAGCAGTACTTC.